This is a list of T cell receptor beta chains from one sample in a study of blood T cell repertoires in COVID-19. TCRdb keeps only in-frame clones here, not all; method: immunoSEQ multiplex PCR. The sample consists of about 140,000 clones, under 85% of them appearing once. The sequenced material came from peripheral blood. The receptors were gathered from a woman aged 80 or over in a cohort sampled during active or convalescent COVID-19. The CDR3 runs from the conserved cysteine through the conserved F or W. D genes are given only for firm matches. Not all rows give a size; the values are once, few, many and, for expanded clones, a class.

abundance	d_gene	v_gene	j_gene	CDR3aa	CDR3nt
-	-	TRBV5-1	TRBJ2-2	CASSSHGAITGELFF	TGCGCCAGCAGCTCTCATGGGGCGATCACCGGGGAGCTGTTTTTT
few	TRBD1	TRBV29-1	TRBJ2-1	CSSPGGAGNEQFF	TGCAGCAGCCCAGGGGGCGCGGGCAATGAGCAGTTCTTC
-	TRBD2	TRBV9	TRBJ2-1	CASSRQPGTSSYNEQFF	TGTGCCAGCAGTCGCCAACCTGGGACTAGCAGTTACAATGAGCAGTTCTTC
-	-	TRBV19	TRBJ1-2	CASSIGRGYTF	TGTGCCAGTAGTATCGGTCGAGGCTACACCTTC
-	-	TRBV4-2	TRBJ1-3	CASSQVSRTAASGNTIYF	TGTGCCAGCAGCCAAGTATCGAGGACAGCGGCTTCTGGAAACACCATATATTTT
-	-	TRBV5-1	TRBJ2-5	CASSLVPVQETQYF	TGCGCCAGCAGCTTGGTACCAGTCCAAGAGACCCAGTACTTC
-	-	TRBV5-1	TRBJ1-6	CASSLEPSEGSPLHF	TGCGCCAGCAGCTTGGAACCATCTGAGGGTTCACCCCTCCACTTT
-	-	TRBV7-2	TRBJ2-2	CASSPISGAGELFF	TGTGCCAGCAGCCCCATTTCAGGGGCCGGGGAGCTGTTTTTT
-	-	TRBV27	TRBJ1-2	CASSSAGDNYGYTF	TGTGCCAGCAGTTCCGCAGGGGATAACTATGGCTACACCTTC
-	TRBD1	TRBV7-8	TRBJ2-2	CASSPRTGVNTGELFF	TGTGCCAGCAGCCCAAGGACAGGGGTCAACACCGGGGAGCTGTTTTTT
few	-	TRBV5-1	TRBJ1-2	CASSYDSHGGYGYTF	TGCGCCAGCAGCTACGACAGCCACGGGGGCTATGGCTACACCTTC
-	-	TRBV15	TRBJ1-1	CATSREFGVGMNTEAFF	TGTGCCACCAGCAGAGAATTCGGGGTGGGGATGAACACTGAAGCTTTCTTT
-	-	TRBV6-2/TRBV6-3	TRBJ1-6	CASSPNIGSYNSPLHF	TGTGCCAGCAGCCCTAATATAGGGAGCTATAATTCACCCCTCCACTTT
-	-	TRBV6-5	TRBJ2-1	CASRTGGSSYNEQFF	TGTGCCAGCAGAACCGGAGGGAGCTCCTACAATGAGCAGTTCTTC
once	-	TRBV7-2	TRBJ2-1	CASSLAPGIRGNEQFF	TGTGCCAGCAGCTTAGCTCCAGGCATTAGGGGCAATGAGCAGTTCTTC